A selection of T cell receptor beta chains follows, all from one sample in a study of blood T cell repertoires in COVID-19. Sequencing was performed with immunoSEQ multiplex PCR; in TCRdb, only in-frame clones are kept and a portion is missing. The data contain more than 400,000 clones, around 91% of them singletons. Sequencing was performed on PBMCs or T cells enriched from blood (not recorded which). These receptors originate from a man between 18 and 35 years old who had recovered from COVID-19. The CDR3 runs from the conserved cysteine through the conserved F or W. The D gene is left open where the match is weak. Some rows mark clone size as missing; the rest say once, few, many or name a class of expanded clone.

>NA|TRBJ1-5|NA|TRBV15
TGTGCCACCAGCAGAGATCCTTATCAGCCCCAGCATTTT
CATSRDPYQPQHF
>NA|TRBJ2-7|NA|TRBV27
TGTGCCAGCAGTTCCCGGGGATACTACGAGCAGTACTTC
CASSSRGYYEQYF
>NA|TRBJ1-1|few|TRBV10-3
TGTGCCATCGGGAGGGAACCGAACACTGAAGCTTTCTTT
CAIGREPNTEAFF
>NA|TRBJ1-1|NA|TRBV19
TGTGCCAGTAGTACGCTCGTACAGGTTAAAGCTTTCTTT
CASSTLVQVKAFF
>NA|TRBJ2-2|NA|TRBV19
TGTGCCAGTACCGGGACACCAAACACCGGGGAGCTGTTTTTT
CASTGTPNTGELFF
>NA|TRBJ1-6|NA|TRBV5-6
TGTGCCAGCAGCGCTTACAGCGGGGGGACAAGGAATTCACCCCTCCACTTT
CASSAYSGGTRNSPLHF
>TRBD1|TRBJ1-3|NA|TRBV5-4
TGTGCCAGCTCAGGGGGTGGCAGGCCAGGATCCTCTGGAAACACCATATATTTT
CASSGGGRPGSSGNTIYF
>TRBD1|TRBJ2-2|NA|TRBV24-1
TGTGCCACCAGTGATTTGAGGGACAGGGGGACCGGGGAGCTGTTTTTT
CATSDLRDRGTGELFF
>NA|TRBJ1-1|NA|TRBV5-1
TGCGCCAGCAGCCCGGCTGTGGGGGGGCTTGATGAAGCTTTCTTT
CASSPAVGGLDEAFF
>TRBD1|TRBJ1-1|NA|TRBV7-2
TGTGCCAGCAGCTTAAAAGGGGGCGGAGGGACTGAAGCTTTCTTT
CASSLKGGGGTEAFF
>TRBD1|TRBJ1-4|NA|TRBV19
TGTGCCAGTAGTATAGATCACAGGGGGCGATCAGCTAATGAAAAACTGTTTTTT
CASSIDHRGRSANEKLFF
>TRBD1|TRBJ1-2|NA|TRBV7-9
TGTGCCAGCAGCCCCCCGGACAGGCACCTCTATGGCTACACCTTC
CASSPPDRHLYGYTF
>TRBD2|TRBJ2-5|NA|TRBV5-4
TGTGCCAGCAGCCCCGGGACTAGCGGGAGTGTAGAGACCCAGTACTTC
CASSPGTSGSVETQYF
>TRBD1|TRBJ2-3|NA|TRBV11-2
TGTGCCAGCAGCTTCCCGGGACAGGGTAGCACAGATACGCAGTATTTT
CASSFPGQGSTDTQYF
>TRBD1|TRBJ1-5|NA|TRBV14
TGTGCCAGCCTTAACCGGGACAGGGATCCCGTGTGCCAGCCCCAGCATTTT
CASLNRDRDPVCQPQHF
>NA|TRBJ1-1|NA|TRBV11-1
TGTGCCAGCAGCTTATCCCCTACTGAAGCTTTCTTT
CASSLSPTEAFF
>TRBD1|TRBJ2-3|NA|TRBV5-4
TGTGCCAGCAGCTTTGGCGGGACAGGGCACACAGATACGCAGTATTTT
CASSFGGTGHTDTQYF
>TRBD2|TRBJ2-7|NA|TRBV29-1
TGCAGCGTTGAAATATTGGCTAGCGGGAGGGCCACAGACGAGCAGTACTTC
CSVEILASGRATDEQYF
>NA|TRBJ1-2|NA|TRBV29-1
TGCAGCGCCCCAAACCCCCAGGTGTTAAACTATGGCTACACCTTC
CSAPNPQVLNYGYTF
>NA|TRBJ2-5|NA|TRBV21-1
TGTGCCAGCAGCAAGGGTCTTCGGCTCCGAGGAGAGACCCAGTACTTC
CASSKGLRLRGETQYF
>TRBD1|TRBJ2-2|NA|TRBV5-1
TGCGCCAGCAGGCCCGGGACAGGGACCACCGGGGAGCTGTTTTTT
CASRPGTGTTGELFF
>TRBD1|TRBJ1-3|NA|TRBV2
TGTGCCAGCAGTGAAACCGGGACAGGTCGGAGTGGAAACACCATATATTTT
CASSETGTGRSGNTIYF
>TRBD1|TRBJ1-2|NA|TRBV29-1
TGCAGCGGGGGGACAGGCTATGGCTACACCTTC
CSGGTGYGYTF
>TRBD2|TRBJ2-7|NA|TRBV18
TGTGCCAGCTCCGAAGGAGCCGCAGCGGGAGCCCCGCAGTACTTC
CASSEGAAAGAPQYF
>TRBD2|TRBJ2-7|NA|TRBV11-2
TGTGCCAGCAGCTTAGACTTAGCGGGACCGTTACGAACCTACGAGCAGTACTTC
CASSLDLAGPLRTYEQYF
>TRBD2|TRBJ2-1|NA|TRBV29-1
TGCAGCGTGGGGGGGTACCGGGGAGGTAATGAGCAGTTCTTC
CSVGGYRGGNEQFF
>NA|TRBJ1-6|NA|TRBV7-9
TGTGCCAGCGGAAGGACAGAGGGTTCACCCCTCCACTTT
CASGRTEGSPLHF
>NA|TRBJ1-5|NA|TRBV12-5
TGTGCTAGTGGTGGGGAGGAGGCCCAGCCCCAGCATTTT
CASGGEEAQPQHF
>NA|TRBJ2-5|NA|TRBV24-1
TGTGCCACCAGTGACCTACGCACAGGGACAACCTTCCAAGAGACCCAGTACTTC
CATSDLRTGTTFQETQYF
>NA|TRBJ2-3|NA|TRBV6-6
TGTGCCAGCAGTTACTCCGCGGGCCTGAGAGATACGCAGTATTTT
CASSYSAGLRDTQYF
>TRBD1|TRBJ1-5|NA|TRBV2
TGTGCCAGCAGTTCCCGACAGGGTGATTTTGGCCAGCCCCAGCATTTT
CASSSRQGDFGQPQHF
>NA|TRBJ2-5|NA|TRBV2
TGTGCCAGCAGTGAATACCTAGCGTCGTGGGAGACCCAGTACTTC
CASSEYLASWETQYF
>TRBD1|TRBJ1-4|NA|TRBV7-8
TGTGCCAGCAGCTTTTCCTCGTGGACAGGAACCTCAACTAATGAAAAACTGTTTTTT
CASSFSSWTGTSTNEKLFF
>NA|TRBJ1-1|NA|TRBV7-2
TGTGCCACCCTGGCCAGGGTCAAACCTGAAGCTTTCTTT
CATLARVKPEAFF
>TRBD1|TRBJ2-7|few|TRBV7-9
TGTGCCAGCAGCATTTCCGGGACAGGTGAGCAGTACTTC
CASSISGTGEQYF
>NA|TRBJ1-1|NA|TRBV5-6
TGTGCCAGCAGCGGCGGGAGGACTCTTATGAACACTGAAGCTTTCTTT
CASSGGRTLMNTEAFF
>NA|TRBJ2-1|NA|TRBV7-3
TGTGCCAGCAGCCCTGAGCCCGCTCTCTACAATGAGCAGTTCTTC
CASSPEPALYNEQFF
>NA|TRBJ2-1|NA|TRBV19
TGTGCCAGTAGTGCAGGTCTAGCGAGCAATGAGCAGTTCTTC
CASSAGLASNEQFF
>TRBD2|TRBJ2-7|NA|TRBV19
TGTGCCAGTAGTACTAGCGGGGTGGCGGCCGAGCAGTACTTC
CASSTSGVAAEQYF
>NA|TRBJ1-4|once|TRBV7-9
TGTGCCAGCAGCTTACCTGAGGAGACAGACAATGAAAAACTGTTTTTT
CASSLPEETDNEKLFF
>NA|TRBJ2-7|NA|TRBV27
TGTGCCAGCAACGATAGGGGCACCTCCTACGAGCAGTACTTC
CASNDRGTSYEQYF
>NA|TRBJ1-5|NA|TRBV27
TGTGCCAGCCGACTGGACAGTCTCTTAGAAAATCAGCCCCAGCATTTT
CASRLDSLLENQPQHF
>TRBD1|TRBJ1-4|NA|TRBV28
TGTGCCAGCAGCACCCCGGACAGGGGGGAAAAACTGTTTTTT
CASSTPDRGEKLFF
>NA|TRBJ1-4|NA|TRBV6-1
TGTGCCAGCAGTAGTCAGGTGCTTAATGAAAAACTGTTTTTT
CASSSQVLNEKLFF
>NA|TRBJ1-6|NA|TRBV27
TGTGCCAGCAGTTTACGGTATAATTCACCCCTCCACTTT
CASSLRYNSPLHF
>NA|TRBJ1-2|NA|TRBV4-1
TGCGCCAGCAGTCGGGGCTATGGCTACACCTTC
CASSRGYGYTF
>TRBD1|TRBJ2-7|NA|TRBV5-8
TGTGCCAGCAGCACAGGGACAGGGGGCGACTACGAGCAGTACTTC
CASSTGTGGDYEQYF
>NA|TRBJ1-2|NA|TRBV10-3
TGTGCCATCAGAGGGGGTACCTATGGCTACACCTTC
CAIRGGTYGYTF
>TRBD2|TRBJ2-2|NA|TRBV5-1
TGCGCCACCAGACTAGCGGGAACCGGGGAGCTGTTTTTT
CATRLAGTGELFF
>NA|TRBJ2-3|NA|TRBV19
TGTGCCAGTAGTATCGGGGGTTACCGTAGCACAGATACGCAGTATTTT
CASSIGGYRSTDTQYF
>NA|TRBJ1-2|NA|TRBV5-1
TGCGCCAGCAGCTTGGGCCCAGGGAACTATGGCTACACCTTC
CASSLGPGNYGYTF
>TRBD1|TRBJ1-4|once|TRBV5-1
TGCGCCAGCAGCTCTACAGGGGGACCTAATGAAAAACTGTTTTTT
CASSSTGGPNEKLFF
>NA|TRBJ2-7|once|TRBV14
TGTGCCAGCAGCCAAACAGGGTTTGCGGTCGAGCAGTACTTC
CASSQTGFAVEQYF